This is a list of T cell receptor beta chains from one sample in a study of cytomegalovirus exposure and HLA in healthy donors. TCRdb's copy holds only in-frame clones and misses some; the assay was immunoSEQ multiplex PCR. The sample records 150,000 to 200,000 clones, around 81% being singletons. Sequenced: PBMCs. The receptors were gathered from a man younger than 35 in good health and CMV-seronegative. Each CDR3 is given with its conserved first and last residue. The D gene is left open where the match is weak.

CDR3 protein,CDR3 length,D gene,V gene
CASSLDRGAYNSPLHF,16,-,TRBV5-4
CASSRDRDSYEQYF,14,TRBD1,TRBV19
CASSHGQETYEQYF,14,TRBD1,TRBV4-1
CASSLMASGLTDTQYF,16,TRBD2,TRBV7-2
CAAGAQTGGTEAFF,14,TRBD1,TRBV28
CASSSPGQGGTEAFF,15,TRBD1,TRBV28
CASSYRTSGAQETQYF,16,TRBD2,TRBV13
CASSLLTSGSPGEQFF,16,TRBD2,TRBV7-8
CASTPGGGPYGYTF,14,-,TRBV5-1
CASSLVRGNFNTGELFF,17,TRBD1,TRBV5-1
CASSYDPRGYEQYF,14,-,TRBV6-6
CASSDRLLSLHF,12,-,TRBV27
CASSSYSRRGGNEQFF,16,-,TRBV28
CAANNLAGSREQYF,14,TRBD2,TRBV10-3
CASSLGEGKNIQYF,14,-,TRBV5-1
CASSLGTNPYGYTF,14,-,TRBV7-9
CASSLVEGRTEAFF,14,-,TRBV7-2
CASSERGTGAGGYTF,15,TRBD1,TRBV6-4
CASSLGRSLNYGYTF,15,-,TRBV7-2
CASSYRVGNSQPQHF,15,-,TRBV7-2
CASSPTQGQGIYEQYF,16,TRBD1,TRBV5-5
CASMMRVNTEAFF,13,-,TRBV6-6
CASSTAGAGREETQYF,16,TRBD2,TRBV19
CASSYSGTVNSPLHF,15,TRBD1,TRBV6-5
CASSFTGGGGYNEQFF,16,TRBD1,TRBV7-8
CASSLRRDTGELFF,14,-,TRBV11-2
CASSFGLAYLQYF,13,TRBD2,TRBV28
CASSYQQGDYEQYF,14,TRBD1,TRBV6-5
CASSYSIGQGEAFF,14,TRBD1,TRBV6-5
CASSLDGTTTYEQYF,15,-,TRBV9
CAISDKGADKNIQYF,15,TRBD1,TRBV10-3
CASSAPDRRTDTQYF,15,-,TRBV28
CASSQVPDRAGETQYF,16,TRBD1,TRBV4-3
CASSPQRGTYNEQFF,15,TRBD2,TRBV9
CASSASPQGATNTIYF,16,TRBD1,TRBV19
CASSLVLGQGTYGYTF,16,-,TRBV5-6
CASRNGQGVYGYGYTF,16,TRBD1,TRBV11-2
CASSLISGRETQYF,14,-,TRBV5-5
CASSLLATSSYNEQFF,16,-,TRBV7-9
CASSLRTGMADTQYF,15,-,TRBV7-6
CASSQDGIPDTQYF,14,-,TRBV4-3
CASSQGQTRDTQYF,14,TRBD1,TRBV6-5
CASSDQGHINQPQHF,15,-,TRBV6-1
CASSLTENTEAFF,13,-,TRBV7-8
CASSWFRPGQGNTEAFF,17,TRBD1,TRBV13
CASSGNRGGDDNEQFF,16,TRBD2,TRBV5-4